A selection of T cell receptor beta chains follows, all from one sample in a study of T-cell reconstitution after alpha-beta-depleted transplantation in children. TCRdb called the PCR reads again in MiXCR, with one record for every CDR3 protein. The data hold about 870,000 distinct CDR3 sequences, with about 16% observed a single time. The sample consisted of PBMCs, mostly from graft donor cells, taken 360 days after TCRalphabeta/CD19-depleted stem cell transplant. The receptors were gathered from a male patient younger than 18 who had a stem cell transplant for acute lymphoblastic leukemia, so the T cells may come from the graft donor. Each CDR3 is given with its conserved first and last residue. The D gene is left open where the match is weak. A row's size may be missing; if present it is once, few, many or a size class.

CDR3nt,CDR3aa,d_gene,j_gene,v_gene,abundance
TGTGCCAGCAGCTCTGATGCGCGGGGGCTCTCCTACGAGCAGTACTTC,CASSSDARGLSYEQYF,.,TRBJ2-7,TRBV7-6,.
TGCGCCAGCAGATTGAGTCAGGGGGCCAACACTGAAGCTTTCTTT,CASRLSQGANTEAFF,TRBD1,TRBJ1-1,TRBV5-1,few
TGCAGTCATGGGCCTAGCGGGAGGGCCGTTAGGTACAATGAGCAGTTCTTC,CSHGPSGRAVRYNEQFF,TRBD2,TRBJ2-1,TRBV29-1,many
TGTGCCAGCAGCCAAGGACTCACAGGGGTGAATGAGCAGTTCTTC,CASSQGLTGVNEQFF,TRBD1,TRBJ2-1,TRBV3-1,.
TGCGCCAGCAGCTTGGCCGTTGCGGGAGGGTCCTACGAGCAGTACTTC,CASSLAVAGGSYEQYF,TRBD2,TRBJ2-7,TRBV5-1,few
TGTGCCAGCAGCCAAGATCCAGGAGACAGGGGCTCCTACAATGAGCAGTTCTTC,CASSQDPGDRGSYNEQFF,TRBD1,TRBJ2-1,TRBV4-2,few
TGTGCCAGCACCTCCTCCAAGGGGGGGTCTTGGTACACTGAAGCTTTCTTT,CASTSSKGGSWYTEAFF,.,TRBJ1-1,TRBV12-3/TRBV12-4,few
TGTGCCAGCAGTTACTCTCGTAGCTCAGATACGCAGTATTTT,CASSYSRSSDTQYF,.,TRBJ2-3,TRBV6-5,few
TGTGCCAGCGGGGGGAAGGGAGGGAACACTGAAGCTTTCTTT,CASGGKGGNTEAFF,.,TRBJ1-1,TRBV12-3/TRBV12-4,.
TGTGCCAGCAGTTACTCGTGGAGGGGTAGAAGGGAAAAACTGTTTTTT,CASSYSWRGRREKLFF,.,TRBJ1-4,TRBV6-5,.
TGTGCCACCAGATCATCCGGGACAGATATCGAGCGGCAGTTCTTC,CATRSSGTDIERQFF,TRBD1,TRBJ2-1,TRBV15,.
TGTGCCAGCAGCCGACTAGCGGGACTGAACACCGGGGAGCTGTTTTTT,CASSRLAGLNTGELFF,TRBD2,TRBJ2-2,TRBV3-1,.
TGTGCCAGCAGCCCACAAAATGAGCAGTTCTTC,CASSPQNEQFF,.,TRBJ2-1,TRBV7-2,many
TGCGCCAGCAGCAGACCTACAGGGGGAGTCTACGAGCAGTACTTC,CASSRPTGGVYEQYF,TRBD1,TRBJ2-7,TRBV5-1,few
TGCAGTGCTAGCCGTGATCGCACAGATACGCAGTATTTT,CSASRDRTDTQYF,.,TRBJ2-3,TRBV20-1,.
TGCAGTGCTAAAAGTCTCGGGAGACGGAACACTGAAGCTTTCTTT,CSAKSLGRRNTEAFF,.,TRBJ1-1,TRBV20-1,.
TGCAGTGCTAGCGATAGCGGAAGGACCTACAATGAGCAGTTCTTC,CSASDSGRTYNEQFF,.,TRBJ2-1,TRBV20-1,once
TGCGCCAGCAGCCAAGCTCTTGGCAACACCGGGGAGCTGTTTTTT,CASSQALGNTGELFF,.,TRBJ2-2,TRBV4-1,few
TGTGCCAGCAGCCCCCGGACAGGGCCCAGCAATCAGCCCCAGCATTTT,CASSPRTGPSNQPQHF,TRBD1,TRBJ1-5,TRBV11-2,few
TGTGCCAGCAGCCAGACTGCGCCGTTGGACACCGGGGAGCTGTTTTTT,CASSQTAPLDTGELFF,.,TRBJ2-2,TRBV14,.
TGTGCCAGCACCAACGGACTAGCGGGAATCACAGATACGCAGTATTTT,CASTNGLAGITDTQYF,TRBD2,TRBJ2-3,TRBV12-3/TRBV12-4,.
TGTGCCAGCAGCATCCGCGACTGGACAGGAGACGAGCGGTCCAGCCCTGCAGGTGAGCAGTTCTTC,CASSIRDWTGDERSSPAGEQFF,.,TRBJ2-1,TRBV21-1,few
TGTGCCAGCGCCCTATCCCGAAATGAGCAGTACTTC,CASALSRNEQYF,.,TRBJ2-7,TRBV7-8,many
TGCGCCAGCAGCCAAGTTGAGGCCGCAGCTAGCACAGATACGCAGTATTTT,CASSQVEAAASTDTQYF,.,TRBJ2-3,TRBV4-3,.
TGTGCCTGGAGTGAGGGAACAGGGGGCGACATTCAGTACTTC,CAWSEGTGGDIQYF,TRBD1,TRBJ2-4,TRBV30,.
TGCAGTGCTTCTAGCGGCCCGAACACCGGGGAGCTGTTTTTT,CSASSGPNTGELFF,TRBD2,TRBJ2-2,TRBV20-1,few
TGCAGCGCCGCGGGACAACTAATATACAATGAGCAGTTCTTC,CSAAGQLIYNEQFF,.,TRBJ2-1,TRBV29-1,many
TGTGCCAGCAGTTACGAAGGGACTAGCGGGATCAATGAGCAGTTCTTC,CASSYEGTSGINEQFF,TRBD2,TRBJ2-1,TRBV6-5,many
TGCGCCAGCAGCTTGGGCAATAACCCCCAAGAGACCCAGTACTTC,CASSLGNNPQETQYF,.,TRBJ2-5,TRBV5-1,.
TGTGCCAGCAGCCCAGGAGAGTCCTCCTACGAGCAGTACTTC,CASSPGESSYEQYF,.,TRBJ2-7,TRBV7-2,.
TGTGCCAGCAGCTTGATTAGTGGTGTTTATGGGACAGATGACGGGAGGGCCGGGGATGAGCAGTTCTTC,CASSLISGVYGTDDGRAGDEQFF,.,TRBJ2-1,TRBV5-2,.
TGCAGTGCAACCCCGGACAGGGTGAGTGCTTTCTTT,CSATPDRVSAFF,TRBD1,TRBJ1-1,TRBV20-1,.
TGTGCCAGCAGCCAATTCGGGAATGAGCAGTTCTTC,CASSQFGNEQFF,.,TRBJ2-1,TRBV3-1,.
TGTGCCAGCAGGGGGACAGGGGTAGCTACGCAGTATTTT,CASRGTGVATQYF,TRBD1,TRBJ2-3,TRBV28,few
TGCGCCAGCAGCCAAGACTCGCGGGAGGCTTCCTACGAGCAGTACTTC,CASSQDSREASYEQYF,TRBD2,TRBJ2-7,TRBV4-1,.
TGTGCCAGCGGCTCAAAGGGACTAGCGGGACTCATGAACACCGGGGAGCTGTTTTTT,CASGSKGLAGLMNTGELFF,TRBD2,TRBJ2-2,TRBV6-2/TRBV6-3,.
TGCGCCAGCAGCTTGGGGACAGACTTAAACACCGGGGAGCTGTTTTTT,CASSLGTDLNTGELFF,.,TRBJ2-2,TRBV5-1,.
TGCAGTGCTAGACCCCTCAGCGGGCCTCACTACAATGAGCAGTTCTTC,CSARPLSGPHYNEQFF,.,TRBJ2-1,TRBV20-1,few
TGTGCCAGCAGTGCGCCACAGGGCTCTGGGGCCAACGTCCTGACTTTC,CASSAPQGSGANVLTF,.,TRBJ2-6,TRBV2,.
TGTGCCAGCAGCTTGTTAAGGGGCCCCACAAGTTACGAGACCCAGTACTTC,CASSLLRGPTSYETQYF,.,TRBJ2-5,TRBV5-6,few
TGTGCCACCGAGAACACAGATACGCAGTATTTT,CATENTDTQYF,.,TRBJ2-3,TRBV21-1,.
TGTGCCAGCAGCCGGGACAGGGATTCCGCCGGGGAGCTGTTTTTT,CASSRDRDSAGELFF,TRBD1,TRBJ2-2,TRBV9,few
TGTGCCAGCAGCCAAGACCGGGACAGGGCGTATGGCTACACCTTC,CASSQDRDRAYGYTF,TRBD1,TRBJ1-2,TRBV3-1,few
TGCGCCAGCAGCCAAGAGGGGGTCGGGGAGCTGTTTTTT,CASSQEGVGELFF,.,TRBJ2-2,TRBV4-1,few
TGTGCCAGCAGCCTGATTGACGGGAGGGCCTATAATGAGCAGTTCTTC,CASSLIDGRAYNEQFF,TRBD2,TRBJ2-1,TRBV3-1,.
TGTGCCAGCAGTTTCCAGGGGGCGGGTCAGCCCCAGCATTTT,CASSFQGAGQPQHF,TRBD1,TRBJ1-5,TRBV27,.
TGCGCCAGCAGCCTTGCCCTAGCGGCCTATGCACGCGGTGAGCAGTTCTTC,CASSLALAAYARGEQFF,TRBD2,TRBJ2-1,TRBV5-1,many
TGTGCCAGCACCCCTACGGGGCTGTTTTTT,CASTPTGLFF,.,TRBJ2-2,TRBV7-9,.
TGCAGCGCTGAGGGGGGGGGAGCAGAGACCCAGTACTTC,CSAEGGGAETQYF,.,TRBJ2-5,TRBV29-1,.
TGCAGCGTTCTCTATGGGACCACAGATACGCAGTATTTT,CSVLYGTTDTQYF,.,TRBJ2-3,TRBV29-1,.
TGTGCCAGCAAACCGCAGGGGGCCTACAATGAGCAGTTCTTC,CASKPQGAYNEQFF,TRBD1,TRBJ2-1,TRBV6-2/TRBV6-3,few